The 17 T cell receptor beta chains reported below all come from one sample, sequenced in a study of shared T cell receptors in the human thymus. Using immunoSEQ multiplex PCR, the repertoire was profiled, and TCRdb retains in-frame clones only, with some absent. Of approximately 660,000 clones in the sample, approximately 88% were seen once. The data were also submitted as part of a second study, on human thymus T cells.

The sequenced material came from thymocytes. Receptor source: a boy younger than two with a congenital heart defect.

The V and J genes are TRBV4-1 and TRBJ2-5, with 11 bases matching TRBD2. The CDR3 is 19 amino acids. The germline gives CDR1 MGHRA, CDR2 YSYEKL. Trimming removed 9 bases from V and 3 bases from J; junction bases left unmatched: 21. This CDR3 reads CARGRARDRELAGEETQYF. The CDR3 nucleotides are TGCGCCAGAGGCCGAGCACGGGACAGGGAACTAGCGGGAGAAGAGACCCAGTACTTC.

This chain uses TRBV27 with TRBJ2-7; possibly TRBD1 for D (5 bases). The V end lost 5 bases, the J end lost 7 bases, and 24 bases lay between the germline ends. The CDR3 runs 16 residues. Germline V lookup: CDR1 MNHEY, CDR2 SMNVEV (reference sequence). CDR3 sequence: CASSLLGLGLAQEQYF. CDR3 in DNA: TGTGCCAGCAGTCTTCTTGGCTTGGGGCTGGCGCAGGAGCAGTACTTC.

As concerns this clone: Other DNA variants within this sample encode the same CDR3. The chain employs TRBV5-1 and TRBJ2-5; weak D call: TRBD2 (5 bases). V lost 0 bases, J lost 5 bases, and 8 bases lay in between. The CDR3 covers 13 residues. Germline values: CDR1 SGHRS, CDR2 YFSETQ. The CDR3 DNA reads TGCGCCAGCAGCTTGGGTCGGGGTGAGACCCAGTACTTC. The encoded protein is CASSLGRGETQYF.

V is TRBV14 and J is TRBJ2-1; D may be TRBD2 (5 bases). The germline V gene encodes CDR1 SGHDN and CDR2 FVKESK. V lost 4 bases to trimming and J lost 0 bases, with 13 bases between them. CDR3 size: 16 residues. The CDR3 nucleotides are TGTGCCAGCAGCCCGCTGGGAGCGCACTCCTACAATGAGCAGTTCTTC. As protein: CASSPLGAHSYNEQFF.

The table lists this clone with a count of one. V usage is TRBV28 and J usage is TRBJ2-3; 11 bases match TRBD1. Germline loops: CDR1 MDHEN, CDR2 SYDVKM. There are 16 residues in the CDR3. The V and J ends lost 4 bases and 3 bases, in that order; junction bases with no gene match: 6. DNA of the CDR3: TGTGCCAGCAGTTGGCCCCGGGACAGGGGGACAGATACGCAGTATTTT. This gives the protein CASSWPRDRGTDTQYF. Together with reference TRBV28 and TRBJ2-3, the CDR3 gives the full variable domain: DVKVTQSSRYLVKRTGEKVFLECVQDMDHENMFWYRQDPGLGLRLIYFSYDVKMKEKGDIPEGYSVSREKKERFSLILESASTNQTSMYLCASSWPRDRGTDTQYFGPGTRLTVL.

This clone was observed a few times. The chain is built from TRBV14 and TRBJ2-1, with 8 bases identical to TRBD2. The V and J ends lost 2 bases and 0 bases, in that order; junction bases with no gene match: 21. Germline V gene lookup returns CDR1 SGHDN and CDR2 FVKESK. CDR3 length equals 22 residues. CDR3 region: CASSQHGALVASGPASYNEQFF. The CDR3 nucleotides are TGTGCCAGCAGCCAACATGGTGCCCTGGTGGCTAGCGGGCCCGCCTCCTACAATGAGCAGTTCTTC.

This clone was found once. The CDR3, as DNA: TGTGCCAGCAGTCACAGGGGGGGGTCCTACGAGCAGTACTTC. Translating gives CASSHRGGSYEQYF. The chain uses TRBV28 and TRBJ2-7, with TRBD1 as a possible D gene (8 bases). This CDR3 is 14 amino acids long. CDR1 and CDR2 (germline): MDHEN, SYDVKM. Trimming took 5 bases from V and 1 from J, leaving 12 bases between them.

The gene calls are TRBV7-9 and TRBJ1-2, with D maybe TRBD1 (6 bases). The CDR3 is 13 amino acids. Germline V lookup: CDR1 SEHNR, CDR2 FQNEAQ (reference sequence). The ends were cut back, 1 base at V and 8 bases at J, with 11 bases in the middle. The CDR3 loop reads CASSLGTALGYTF. The CDR3 DNA sequence: TGTGCCAGCAGCTTAGGGACAGCCCTAGGCTACACCTTC.

This chain joins TRBV19 and TRBJ2-3, with 11 positions matching TRBD1. With V trimmed by 3 bases and J by 3 bases, 5 bases remained unmatched. CDR3 length: 16 amino acids. From germline, CDR1 is LNHDA and CDR2 SQIVND (reference sequence). CDR3 protein: CASSIRTGGRTDTQYF. In nucleotides, the CDR3 is TGTGCCAGTAGTATCCGGACAGGGGGCAGGACAGATACGCAGTATTTT. The variable domain in full, with the rest retrieved from reference TRBV19 and TRBJ2-3, is DGGITQSPKYLFRKEGQNVTLSCEQNLNHDAMYWYRQDPGQGLRLIYYSQIVNDFQKGDIAEGYSVSREKKESFPLTVTSAQKNPTAFYLCASSIRTGGRTDTQYFGPGTRLTVL.

The V and J genes are TRBV9 and TRBJ2-1; 8 bases agree with TRBD2. The CDR3 covers 14 residues. With 2 bases clipped from V and 8 bases from J, the junction kept 6 bases outside the gene matches. Germline V lookup: CDR1 SGDLS, CDR2 YYNGEE. The chain's CDR3 is CASSVPAGEDEQFF. Here the CDR3 DNA reads TGTGCCAGCAGCGTCCCAGCGGGAGAGGATGAGCAGTTCTTC.

This chain links TRBV11-3 with TRBJ2-7; 10 bases map to TRBD1. CDR1 SGHNT and CDR2 YENEEA come from the germline V gene. The CDR3 runs to 14 residues. Unmatched junction bases numbered 6, after V lost 7 bases and J lost 3 bases. The CDR3 spells CASTSGTGVYEQYF. CDR3 DNA sequence: TGTGCCAGCACCTCCGGGACAGGGGTCTACGAGCAGTACTTC.

The chain joins TRBV6-5 to TRBJ2-5; 7 nucleotides align to TRBD1. With 3 bases clipped from V and 1 base from J, the junction kept 5 bases outside the gene matches. Germline CDR1 is MNHEY and CDR2 is SVGAGI. The CDR3 totals 15 residues. CDR3 DNA sequence: TGTGCCAGCAGTTATATCGGACAGGTCCAAGAGACCCAGTACTTC. Translated, it gives CASSYIGQVQETQYF.

The CDR3 region is CASTTGGENTEAFF. CDR3 in DNA: TGTGCCAGCACCACGGGGGGGGAGAACACTGAAGCTTTCTTT. V is TRBV7-6 and J is TRBJ1-1; D might be TRBD1 (5 bases). The CDR3 has 14 residues. Germline loops: CDR1 SGHVS, CDR2 FNYEAQ. Trimming pared 7 bases from V and 1 base from J, leaving 13 bases between.

CDR3 region: CAISDPSGQGDTEAFF. The CDR3 DNA reads TGTGCCATCAGTGACCCCTCGGGACAGGGAGACACTGAAGCTTTCTTT. This sequence joins TRBV10-3 and TRBJ1-1; TRBD1 matches 9 bases. Germline CDR1 and CDR2: ENHRY and SYGVKD. This CDR3 is built from 16 residues. After removal of 3 bases from V and 3 bases from J, the junction contained 8 bases not matched to a gene.

The rearrangement links TRBV11-3 to TRBJ1-1; D is unclear. Trimming removed 1 base at V and 4 bases at J, with 16 bases between. Germline loops: CDR1 SGHNT, CDR2 YENEEA. CDR3 size: 16 residues. The CDR3 nucleotides are TGTGCCAGCAGCTTAGTAGACACGAATCCCTTCACTGAAGCTTTCTTT. Protein sequence: CASSLVDTNPFTEAFF.

The rearrangement joins TRBV29-1 to TRBJ2-5; D uncertain. The CDR3 is 12 amino acids. The germline CDR1 and CDR2 sequences are SQVTM and ANQGSEA. The CDR3 reads CILNATVKTQYF. CDR3 nucleotide sequence: TGCATCCTGAATGCTACCGTGAAGACCCAGTACTTC.

The J gene is TRBJ1-5, the V gene TRBV27; the match to TRBD1 covers 8 bases. The J segment lost 3 bases and the V segment lost 5 bases, leaving 3 bases of the junction unmatched. The CDR3 spans 14 residues. Per germline, CDR1 MNHEY and CDR2 SMNVEV (reference sequence). The CDR3 coding sequence is TGTGCCAGCAGTCTGACAGGGGCCAATCAGCCCCAGCATTTT. Its translation: CASSLTGANQPQHF.